These 23 T cell receptor beta chains originate from one sample sequenced in a study of shared clonotypes between healthy human individuals. Libraries were prepared by immunoSEQ multiplex PCR; TCRdb keeps only in-frame clonotypes and omits some of them. This table holds hundreds of thousands of clones, 90% to 95% found once. CD8 cells classed as naive were CD45RO-negative and positively selected for CCR7, excluding terminally differentiated effector memory CD45RA+ cells. The sample was naive CD8+ T cells sorted from blood. All receptors derive from a man aged 25 to 40 in good health.

The chain joins TRBV4-2 to TRBJ2-1; D unclear. In germline, CDR1 is LGHNA, CDR2 YNFKEQ. The CDR3 extends over 14 amino acids. The ends were cut back, 3 bases at V and 0 bases at J, with 6 bases in the middle. The CDR3 reads CASSQLSSYNEQFF. CDR3 DNA sequence: TGTGCCAGCAGCCAGCTATCCTCCTACAATGAGCAGTTCTTC.

As for this clone: The sample holds other DNA sequences that translate to the same CDR3. V is TRBV27 and J is TRBJ2-7; D is undetermined. V was pared by 2 bases and J by 2 bases, with 7 bases between. This CDR3 has 13 residues. Germline-derived CDR1 and CDR2 are MNHEY and SMNVEV (reference sequence). The CDR3 sequence is CASSLRRPYEQYF. The CDR3 DNA sequence: TGTGCCAGCAGTTTACGACGACCCTACGAGCAGTACTTC.

CDR3 sequence reads: CASSFRTEDEQYF. In nucleotides, the CDR3 is TGTGCCAGCAGTTTCCGGACAGAAGACGAGCAGTACTTC. The chain is built from TRBV27 and TRBJ2-7, with a tentative D call TRBD1 (6 bases). Between the trimmed V and J ends, which lost 3 bases and 5 bases, there was a span of 11 bases. The V gene's germline CDR1 is MNHEY and CDR2 SMNVEV (reference sequence). CDR3 length: 13 amino acids.

The gene calls are TRBV15 and TRBJ2-7; D is tentatively TRBD1 or TRBD2 (6 bases each). Germline V gene sequence: CDR1 LNHNV, CDR2 YYDKDF (reference sequence). V lost 1 base and J 5 bases, leaving 15 bases between the germline ends. This CDR3 has 15 residues. CDR3 sequence reads: CATSRAGQLADEQYF. Written as DNA, the CDR3 is TGTGCCACCAGCAGAGCTGGACAGTTAGCGGACGAGCAGTACTTC.

The rearrangement joins TRBV7-2 to TRBJ2-1; D may be TRBD1 (6 bases). CDR3 length: 18 amino acids. Trimming removed 5 bases from V and 4 bases from J, with 24 bases in between. Germline V gene lookup returns CDR1 SGHTA and CDR2 FQGNSA. The CDR3 region has the DNA TGTGCCAGCAGCCCACAGGGAAACGTCATAGTTGGGTACAATGAGCAGTTCTTC. Its translation: CASSPQGNVIVGYNEQFF.

The chain joins TRBV5-1 to TRBJ2-1; D possibly corresponds to TRBD2 (5 bases). Germline V gene sequence: CDR1 SGHRS, CDR2 YFSETQ. V lost 3 bases and J 0 bases, leaving 10 bases between the germline ends. There are 15 residues in the CDR3. The CDR3 bases are TGCGCCAGCAGCTCCGGACTCTTCTCCTACAATGAGCAGTTCTTC. It codes for CASSSGLFSYNEQFF. Full variable domain (rest looked up from reference TRBV5-1 and TRBJ2-1): KAGVTQTPRYLIKTRGQQVTLSCSPISGHRSVSWYQQTPGQGLQFLFEYFSETQRNKGNFPGRFSGRQFSNSRSEMNVSTLELGDSALYLCASSSGLFSYNEQFFGPGTRLTVL.

The V gene is TRBV2, the J gene TRBJ1-1, with D uncertain. The CDR3 covers 13 residues. The V gene lost 4 bases and the J gene lost 3 bases, with 9 bases spanning the gap. Germline CDR1 and CDR2: SNHLY and FYNNEI. The CDR3 reads CASSVVLDTEAFF. The CDR3 bases are TGTGCCAGCAGTGTGGTTTTGGACACTGAAGCTTTCTTT.

The V and J genes are TRBV28 and TRBJ1-4; 9 positions match TRBD1. The CDR3 has 13 residues. The V gene end was trimmed by 6 bases and the J gene end by 8 bases; junction bases not matched to a gene: 4. Germline V gene data show CDR1 as MDHEN and CDR2 as SYDVKM. Here the CDR3 reads CASRGQGREKLFF. The CDR3 DNA reads as TGTGCCAGCAGAGGACAGGGGCGGGAAAAACTGTTTTTT.

The V call is TRBV25-1, the J call TRBJ1-1, with D perhaps TRBD1 (5 bases). The CDR3 covers 13 residues. Trimming removed 8 bases from V and 0 bases from J, with 10 bases in between. Germline lookup yields CDR1 MGHDK and CDR2 SYGVNS. The chain's CDR3 is CASFDSLNTEAFF. The DNA for the CDR3 is TGTGCCAGCTTTGACAGTTTGAACACTGAAGCTTTCTTT.

The chain links TRBV29-1 to TRBJ2-2, with D perhaps matching TRBD1 or TRBD2 (5 bases each). Germline CDR1 SQVTM, CDR2 ANQGSEA. This CDR3 spans 12 amino acids. Trimming shortened V by 4 bases and J by 6 bases, and 9 bases separated the two germline ends. CDR3 in amino acids: CSVGRDPGELFF. The CDR3 nucleotides are TGCAGCGTTGGCAGGGACCCCGGGGAGCTGTTTTTT.

The chain uses TRBV27 and TRBJ2-1, with 7 bases fitting TRBD1. CDR1 MNHEY and CDR2 SMNVEV come from the germline V gene (reference sequence). The CDR3 has 15 amino acids. With V trimmed by 3 bases and J by 2 bases, 4 bases remained unmatched. CDR3 sequence: CASSFWQGAYNEQFF. In DNA, the CDR3 is TGTGCCAGCAGTTTTTGGCAGGGGGCCTACAATGAGCAGTTCTTC.

The chain couples TRBV27 to TRBJ2-7, with D perhaps matching TRBD1 (6 bases). V was pared by 0 bases and J by 3 bases, with 18 bases between. CDR3 length equals 17 residues. Per the germline V gene, CDR1 is MNHEY and CDR2 is SMNVEV (reference sequence). CDR3 bases: TGTGCCAGCAGTTTATCGGTTGGGGCAGGGGCCAACTACGAGCAGTACTTC. It is translated as CASSLSVGAGANYEQYF.

This sequence joins TRBV11-2 and TRBJ2-1, with 7 bases lining up with TRBD2. The CDR3 runs 15 residues. Germline CDR1 SGHAT, CDR2 FQNNGV. The junction had 13 bases not matched to a gene; V was cut back by 8 bases and J by 6 bases. CDR3: CASGAPGLGINEQFF. As DNA, the CDR3 is TGTGCCAGCGGGGCCCCCGGACTAGGAATCAATGAGCAGTTCTTC.

CDR3 in DNA: TGTGCCAGCAGTTCCAGGGTTGCCAATCAGCCCCAGCATTTT. This sequence encodes CASSSRVANQPQHF. V and J are TRBV6-5 and TRBJ1-5, with D possibly being TRBD1 (5 bases). Per the germline V gene, CDR1 is MNHEY and CDR2 is SVGAGI. V lost 4 bases to trimming and J lost 3 bases, with 10 bases between them. The CDR3 loop spans 14 amino acids.

The rearrangement uses TRBV29-1 and TRBJ1-1; D unclear. V was pared by 4 bases and J by 0 bases, with 15 bases between. CDR3 size: 15 residues. From germline, CDR1 is SQVTM and CDR2 ANQGSEA. CDR3 DNA: TGCAGCGTTGCGTTCCTTAAGGGATTGAACACTGAAGCTTTCTTT. It encodes CSVAFLKGLNTEAFF.

The CDR3 coding sequence is TGTGCCAGCAGCTTTGATGAGGGGGCGAGCGCAGATACGCAGTATTTT. It translates to CASSFDEGASADTQYF. V and J are TRBV7-9 and TRBJ2-3; 7 nucleotides match TRBD1. From germline, CDR1 is SEHNR and CDR2 FQNEAQ (reference sequence). This CDR3 region has 16 residues. Trimming took 3 bases from V and 4 from J; bases not matched to a gene: 10.

This sequence joins TRBV6-6 and TRBJ2-7; 9 bases agree with TRBD1. Germline V gene lookup returns CDR1 MNHNY and CDR2 SVGAGI (reference sequence). This CDR3 has 15 residues. J gave up 4 bases and V 2 bases, and 6 bases lay outside the gene matches. The CDR3 spells CASSYPTGTGYEQYF. The CDR3 DNA is TGTGCCAGCAGTTACCCGACCGGGACAGGGTACGAGCAGTACTTC.

The gene calls are TRBV7-9 and TRBJ2-7; 7 bases align to TRBD1. The junction had 14 bases not matched to a gene; V was cut back by 5 bases and J by 1 base. Germline V CDR1 and CDR2: SEHNR, FQNEAQ (reference sequence). The CDR3 sequence is 17 residues long. CDR3 protein: CASSLSGTVSPSYEQYF. CDR3 nucleotides: TGTGCCAGCAGCCTCTCAGGGACAGTGAGTCCTTCCTACGAGCAGTACTTC. The full variable domain, with the rest looked up from reference TRBV7-9 and TRBJ2-7, is DTGVSQNPRHKITKRGQNVTFRCDPISEHNRLYWYRQTLGQGPEFLTYFQNEAQLEKSRLLSDRFSAERPKGSFSTLEIQRTEQGDSAMYLCASSLSGTVSPSYEQYFGPGTRLTVT.

The rearrangement joins TRBV5-1 to TRBJ1-2; tentative D call: TRBD1 (5 bases). Germline CDR1 and CDR2: SGHRS and YFSETQ. The CDR3 has 12 residues. The V gene lost 7 bases and the J gene lost 10 bases, with 17 bases spanning the gap. The CDR3 region has the DNA TGCGCCAGCCGATTCCAGGGCGTGGACTACACCTTC. Its translation: CASRFQGVDYTF.

V usage is TRBV2 and J usage is TRBJ2-3; 10 bases fit TRBD2. The CDR3 totals 15 residues. Germline V gene lookup returns CDR1 SNHLY and CDR2 FYNNEI. V shed 8 bases and J 0 bases; nucleotides not matched to a gene: 5. The CDR3 DNA reads as TGTGCCAGCCTAGCGGGAGTCTCGAGCACAGATACGCAGTATTTT. It yields the protein CASLAGVSSTDTQYF.

The gene calls are TRBV27 and TRBJ1-1; D might be TRBD1 (6 bases). Germline CDR1 is MNHEY and CDR2 is SMNVEV (reference sequence). CDR3 size: 13 residues. Trimming took 6 bases from V and 6 from J, leaving 14 bases between them. CDR3: CASSRGQKPEAFF. In DNA, the CDR3 is TGTGCCAGCAGCCGAGGACAGAAGCCTGAAGCTTTCTTT.

The genes are TRBV11-2 and TRBJ2-1; tentatively, D is TRBD1 (6 bases). V dropped 0 bases and J dropped 8 bases, with 23 bases sitting between them. Germline V gene lookup returns CDR1 SGHAT and CDR2 FQNNGV. This CDR3 has 18 amino acids. CDR3 DNA sequence: TGTGCCAGCAGCTTAGAAGGCCAAGCCCCCAGCAGGGGCGATGAGCAGTTCTTC. Residues: CASSLEGQAPSRGDEQFF.

Note on this clone: The sample carries other DNA sequences with the same CDR3. V usage is TRBV4-1 and J usage is TRBJ1-5, with unresolved D. V was clipped by 1 base and J by 4 bases, with 5 bases between them. CDR1 is MGHRA and CDR2 is YSYEKL in the germline V gene. The CDR3 totals 13 residues. DNA of the CDR3: TGCGCCAGCAGCCAAGTACAGAATCAGCCCCAGCATTTT. Protein product: CASSQVQNQPQHF.